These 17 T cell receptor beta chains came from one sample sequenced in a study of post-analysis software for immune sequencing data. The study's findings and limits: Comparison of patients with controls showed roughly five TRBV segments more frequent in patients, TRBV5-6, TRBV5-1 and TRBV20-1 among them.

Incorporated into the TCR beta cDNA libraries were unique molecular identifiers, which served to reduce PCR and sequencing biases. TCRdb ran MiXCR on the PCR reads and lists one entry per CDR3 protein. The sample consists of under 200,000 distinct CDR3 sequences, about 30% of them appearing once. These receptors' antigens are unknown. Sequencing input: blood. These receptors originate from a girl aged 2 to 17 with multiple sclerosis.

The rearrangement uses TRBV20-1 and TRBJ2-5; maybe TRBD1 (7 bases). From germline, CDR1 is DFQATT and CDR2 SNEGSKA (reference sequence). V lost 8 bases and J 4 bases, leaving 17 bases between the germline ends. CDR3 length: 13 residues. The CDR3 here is CSFGGGVLETQYF. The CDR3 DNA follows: TGCAGTTTTGGAGGGGGCGTATTAGAGACCCAGTACTTC.

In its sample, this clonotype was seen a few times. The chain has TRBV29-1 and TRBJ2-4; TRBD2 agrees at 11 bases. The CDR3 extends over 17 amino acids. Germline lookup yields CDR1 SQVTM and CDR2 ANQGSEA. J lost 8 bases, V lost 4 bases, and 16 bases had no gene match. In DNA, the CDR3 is TGCAGCGTTGCCGTGGGTGGTAGCGGGAGGGCCAGTTACATTCAGTACTTC. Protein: CSVAVGGSGRASYIQYF.

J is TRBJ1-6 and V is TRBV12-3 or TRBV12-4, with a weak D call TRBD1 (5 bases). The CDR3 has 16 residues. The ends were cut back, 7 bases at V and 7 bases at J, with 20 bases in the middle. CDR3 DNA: TGTGCCAGCACCACACTTCCGGGCAGGGTGAATTCACCCCTCCACTTT. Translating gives CASTTLPGRVNSPLHF.

CDR3 in DNA: TGTGCCAGCACCTGGGGATTTACTGAAGCTTTCTTT. This sequence encodes CASTWGFTEAFF. J is TRBJ1-1 and V is TRBV12-3 or TRBV12-4, with D uncertain. The V and J ends lost 7 bases and 5 bases respectively, with 11 bases between them. This CDR3 spans 12 amino acids.

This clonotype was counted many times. The CDR3, as DNA: TGTGCCACCAGCGACCGGACAGACAACTATGGCTACACCTTC. This sequence encodes CATSDRTDNYGYTF. The rearrangement links TRBV15 to TRBJ1-2, with D possibly matching TRBD1 (6 bases). The CDR3 extends over 14 amino acids. The V end lost 5 bases, the J end lost 2 bases, and 12 bases lay between the germline ends. CDR1 is LNHNV and CDR2 is YYDKDF in the germline V gene (reference sequence).

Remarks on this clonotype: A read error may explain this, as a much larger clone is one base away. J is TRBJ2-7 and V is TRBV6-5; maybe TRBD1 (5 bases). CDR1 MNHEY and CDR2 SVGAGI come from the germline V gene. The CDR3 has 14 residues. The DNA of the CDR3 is TGTGCCGGCAGTGACCAGGGATATTCCTACGAGCAGTACTTC. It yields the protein CAGSDQGYSYEQYF.

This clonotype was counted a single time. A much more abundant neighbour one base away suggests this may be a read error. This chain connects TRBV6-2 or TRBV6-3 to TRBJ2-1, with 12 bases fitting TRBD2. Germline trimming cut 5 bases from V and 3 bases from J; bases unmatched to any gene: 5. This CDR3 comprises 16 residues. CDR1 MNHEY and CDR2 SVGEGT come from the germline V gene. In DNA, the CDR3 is TGTGCCAGCAGTAGCCCTAGCGGGGGGGTCTACAATGAGCAGTTCTTC. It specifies CASSSPSGGVYNEQFF.

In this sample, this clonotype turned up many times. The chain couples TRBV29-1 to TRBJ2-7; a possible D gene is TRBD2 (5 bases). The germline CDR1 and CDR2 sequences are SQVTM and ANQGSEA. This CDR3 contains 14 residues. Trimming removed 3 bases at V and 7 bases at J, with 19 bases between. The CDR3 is CSVDAPKPGGEQYF. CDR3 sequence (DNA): TGCAGCGTTGATGCCCCCAAACCGGGCGGGGAGCAGTACTTC.

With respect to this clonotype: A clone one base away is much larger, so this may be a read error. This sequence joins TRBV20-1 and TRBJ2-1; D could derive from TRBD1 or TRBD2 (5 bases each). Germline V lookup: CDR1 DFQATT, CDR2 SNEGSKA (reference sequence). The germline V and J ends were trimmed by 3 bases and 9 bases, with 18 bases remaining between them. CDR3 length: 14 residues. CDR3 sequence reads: CSASRQGVDSEQFF. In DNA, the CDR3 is TGCAGTGCTAGTAGGCAGGGAGTTGACAGTGAGCAGTTCTTC.

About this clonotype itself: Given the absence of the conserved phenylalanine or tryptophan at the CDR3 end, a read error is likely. In nucleotides, the CDR3 is TGCGCCAGCAGCGTGCAAATAGGGGCAGATACGCAGTATTGT. Its protein product is CASSVQIGADTQYC. The V call is TRBV5-1, the J call TRBJ2-3; D perhaps matches TRBD1 (5 bases). The CDR3 consists of 14 residues. The germline CDR1 and CDR2 sequences are SGHRS and YFSETQ. Trimming cost V 4 bases and J 4 bases, with 13 bases left between them.

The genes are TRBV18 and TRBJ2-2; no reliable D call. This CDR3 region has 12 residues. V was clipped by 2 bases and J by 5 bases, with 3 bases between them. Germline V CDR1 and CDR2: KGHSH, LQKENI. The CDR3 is CASSPRTGELFF. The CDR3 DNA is TGTGCCAGCTCACCAAGAACCGGGGAGCTGTTTTTT.

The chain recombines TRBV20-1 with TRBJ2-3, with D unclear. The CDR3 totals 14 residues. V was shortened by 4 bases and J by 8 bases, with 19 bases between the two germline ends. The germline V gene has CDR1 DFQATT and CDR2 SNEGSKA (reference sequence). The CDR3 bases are TGCAGTGCTATCGCATTAGGGTTGGCAGGTACGCAGTATTTT. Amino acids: CSAIALGLAGTQYF.

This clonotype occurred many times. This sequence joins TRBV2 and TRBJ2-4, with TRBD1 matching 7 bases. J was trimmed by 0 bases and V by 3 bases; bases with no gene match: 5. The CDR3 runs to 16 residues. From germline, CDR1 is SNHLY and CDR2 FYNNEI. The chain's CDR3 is CASSDGTVSAKNIQYF. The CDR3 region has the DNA TGTGCCAGCAGTGATGGGACAGTCTCAGCCAAAAACATTCAGTACTTC. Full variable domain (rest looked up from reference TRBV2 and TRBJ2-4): EPEVTQTPSHQVTQMGQEVILRCVPISNHLYFYWYRQILGQKVEFLVSFYNNEISEKSEIFDDQFSVERPDGSNFTLKIRSTKLEDSAMYFCASSDGTVSAKNIQYFGAGTRLSVL.

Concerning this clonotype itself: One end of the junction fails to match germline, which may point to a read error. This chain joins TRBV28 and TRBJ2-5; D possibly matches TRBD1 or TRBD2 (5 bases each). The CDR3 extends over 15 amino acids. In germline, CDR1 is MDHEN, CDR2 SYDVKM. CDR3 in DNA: TGTGCCAGCAGTTCGGACATCCGGGGCCAAGAGACCCGGTACTTC. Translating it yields CASSSDIRGQETRYF.

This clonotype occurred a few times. CDR3 nucleotide sequence: TGTGCCAGCAGGTACGGGCAGGGGGCTGTCGAGCAGTACTTC. Translating gives CASRYGQGAVEQYF. V and J are TRBV6-6 and TRBJ2-7; 8 bases are a match to TRBD1. Germline CDR1 is MNHNY and CDR2 is SVGAGI (reference sequence). The CDR3 runs 14 residues. V lost 6 bases and J lost 6; bases outside the gene matches: 10.

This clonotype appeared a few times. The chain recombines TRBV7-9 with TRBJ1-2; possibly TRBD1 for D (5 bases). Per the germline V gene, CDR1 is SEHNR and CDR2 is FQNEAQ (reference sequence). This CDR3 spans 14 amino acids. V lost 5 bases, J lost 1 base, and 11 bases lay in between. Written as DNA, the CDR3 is TGTGCCAGCAGCCCGGGGGGAATTAACTATGGCTACACCTTC. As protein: CASSPGGINYGYTF.

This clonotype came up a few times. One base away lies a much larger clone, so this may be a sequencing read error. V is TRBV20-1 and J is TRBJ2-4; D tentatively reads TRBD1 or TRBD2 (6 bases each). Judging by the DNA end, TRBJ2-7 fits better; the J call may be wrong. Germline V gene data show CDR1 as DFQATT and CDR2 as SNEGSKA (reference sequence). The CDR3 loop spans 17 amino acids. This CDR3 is CSTRDPDSHRLEYEQYF. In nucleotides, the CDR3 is TGCAGTACTAGAGACCCGGACAGCCATCGACTAGAGTACGAGCAGTACTTC.